The table lists the clone carrying this T cell receptor (beta chain) with a few counts. As yet, its antigen is unknown. TCRdb reprocessed the RT-PCR reads via MiXCR and lists one record per CDR3 protein. The data contain about 700,000 distinct CDR3 sequences, over 11% of them singletons. The data are from a study of response to subunit inactivated influenza vaccine. Germline CDR1 SGHRS, CDR2 YFSETQ. This CDR3 contains 15 residues. The junction had 3 bases not matched to a gene; V was cut back by 0 bases and J by 1 base. Findings of the study overall: The authors suggested that few new T cells are recruited per seasonal influenza vaccination.

Sequencing was performed on PBMCs from blood, taken around 15 days before vaccination. V usage is TRBV5-1 and J usage is TRBJ1-1, with TRBD1 matching 7 bases. The origin of this receptor is a man aged 50 to 60 who received an inactivated influenza vaccine. The CDR3 is CASSLEGTANTEAFF. The CDR3 DNA follows: TGCGCCAGCAGCTTGGAGGGGACAGCGAACACTGAAGCTTTCTTT.